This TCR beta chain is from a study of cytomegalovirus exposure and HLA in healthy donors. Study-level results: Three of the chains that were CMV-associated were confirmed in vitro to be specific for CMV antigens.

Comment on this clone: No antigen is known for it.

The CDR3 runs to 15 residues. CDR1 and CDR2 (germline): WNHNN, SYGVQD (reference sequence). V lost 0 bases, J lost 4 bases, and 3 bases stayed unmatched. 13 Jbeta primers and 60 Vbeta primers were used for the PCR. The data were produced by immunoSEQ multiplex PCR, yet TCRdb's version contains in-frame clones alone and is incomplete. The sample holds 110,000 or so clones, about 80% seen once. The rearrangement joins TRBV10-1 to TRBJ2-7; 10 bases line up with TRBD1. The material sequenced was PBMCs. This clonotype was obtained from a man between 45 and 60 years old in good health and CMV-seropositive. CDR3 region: CASSESGTGEYEQYF. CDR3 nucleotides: TGCGCCAGCAGTGAGTCAGGGACAGGGGAGTACGAGCAGTACTTC.